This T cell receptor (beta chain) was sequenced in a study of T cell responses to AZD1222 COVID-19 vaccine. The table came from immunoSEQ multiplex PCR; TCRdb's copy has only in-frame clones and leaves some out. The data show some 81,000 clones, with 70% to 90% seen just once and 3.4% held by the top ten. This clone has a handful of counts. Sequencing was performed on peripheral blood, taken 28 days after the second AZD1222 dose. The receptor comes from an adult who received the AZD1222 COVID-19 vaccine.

The CDR3 protein is CATSWGSYGYTF. The CDR3 nucleotides are TGTGCCACTTCTTGGGGGAGTTATGGCTACACCTTC. This chain joins TRBV6-5 and TRBJ1-2; the D gene is possibly TRBD1 (5 bases). The CDR3 length is 12 residues. Germline assignment: CDR1 MNHEY and CDR2 SVGAGI. The V gene lost 10 bases and the J gene lost 5 bases, with 14 bases spanning the gap.